Listed below are T cell receptor beta chains from one sample, sequenced in a study. TCRdb reprocessed the 5' RACE reads via MiXCR and lists one record per CDR3 protein. The repertoire holds about 47,000 distinct CDR3 sequences, with around 26% as singletons. Sequencing used naive CD4+ T cells sorted from blood. These receptors originate from a female donor with breast cancer. Both conserved end residues are part of each CDR3. The D gene is left open where the match is weak. A clone size is listed for some rows: how often the clone was seen (once, few, many), or a class if it is expanded.

>few|NA|TRBV27|TRBJ2-1
CASSLGVGNEQFF
TGTGCCAGCAGTCTAGGGGTGGGAAATGAGCAGTTCTTC
>few|NA|TRBV20-1|TRBJ1-6
CSARVIQDNSPLHF
TGCAGTGCTAGAGTTATCCAGGATAATTCACCCCTCCACTTT
>NA|NA|TRBV14|TRBJ1-3
CASSQCRISPGNTIYF
TGTGCCAGCAGCCAATGCAGGATCTCCCCTGGAAACACCATATATTTT
>few|NA|TRBV25-1|TRBJ1-2
CASSEYLAAGGGYTF
TGTGCCAGCAGTGAATATCTTGCGGCCGGAGGTGGCTACACCTTC
>NA|NA|TRBV7-2|TRBJ2-3
CASSLQVMGTTDTQYF
TGTGCCAGCAGCTTACAAGTGATGGGGACCACAGATACGCAGTATTTT
>NA|NA|TRBV28|TRBJ2-7
CASRPGRYYEQYF
TGTGCCAGCAGACCGGGACGATACTACGAGCAGTACTTC
>few|NA|TRBV2|TRBJ1-1
CASSREGGTEAFF
TGTGCCAGCAGTCGCGAGGGGGGCACTGAAGCTTTCTTT
>NA|NA|TRBV12-3/TRBV12-4|TRBJ2-2
CASSLRAGELFF
TGTGCCAGCAGTTTGAGAGCCGGGGAGCTGTTTTTT
>few|NA|TRBV24-1|TRBJ2-1
CATSDAGVVNEQFF
TGTGCCACCAGTGACGCAGGGGTGGTTAATGAGCAGTTCTTC
>many|NA|TRBV20-1|TRBJ1-1
CSARPDGMNTEAFF
TGCAGTGCTAGACCGGACGGCATGAACACTGAAGCTTTCTTT
>NA|TRBD2|TRBV4-1|TRBJ2-2
CASSQRALAGNTGELFF
TGCGCCAGCAGCCAGAGGGCCCTAGCGGGGAACACCGGGGAGCTGTTTTTT
>NA|NA|TRBV5-1|TRBJ2-2
CASSGIGTSRGELFF
TGCGCCAGCAGCGGAATTGGGACTTCGAGGGGGGAGCTGTTTTTT
>NA|TRBD2|TRBV4-3|TRBJ2-7
CASSPGLAGAAEQYF
TGCGCCAGCAGCCCGGGACTAGCGGGAGCAGCCGAGCAGTACTTC
>NA|TRBD2|TRBV5-1|TRBJ2-3
CASSATGGYTDTQYF
TGCGCCAGCAGCGCCACGGGAGGGTACACAGATACGCAGTATTTT
>NA|TRBD2|TRBV2|TRBJ2-1
CASSDIFLAGGPRNEQFF
TGTGCCAGCAGTGATATATTCTTGGCGGGGGGGCCTCGGAATGAGCAGTTCTTC
>NA|TRBD1|TRBV5-1|TRBJ1-1
CASSHRTKDRAAEAFF
TGCGCCAGCAGCCACCGAACGAAAGACAGGGCCGCTGAAGCTTTCTTT
>NA|TRBD2|TRBV3-1|TRBJ2-7
CASSPGLAGSYEQYF
TGTGCCAGCAGCCCGGGACTAGCGGGCTCCTACGAGCAGTACTTC
>few|TRBD1|TRBV7-3|TRBJ2-2
CASSPLSTGTGELFF
TGTGCCAGCAGCCCCCTGTCGACAGGGACCGGGGAGCTGTTTTTT
>NA|TRBD1|TRBV4-1|TRBJ1-1
CASSQDRLFGDTEAFF
TGCGCCAGCAGCCAGGACAGGCTTTTTGGGGACACTGAAGCTTTCTTT